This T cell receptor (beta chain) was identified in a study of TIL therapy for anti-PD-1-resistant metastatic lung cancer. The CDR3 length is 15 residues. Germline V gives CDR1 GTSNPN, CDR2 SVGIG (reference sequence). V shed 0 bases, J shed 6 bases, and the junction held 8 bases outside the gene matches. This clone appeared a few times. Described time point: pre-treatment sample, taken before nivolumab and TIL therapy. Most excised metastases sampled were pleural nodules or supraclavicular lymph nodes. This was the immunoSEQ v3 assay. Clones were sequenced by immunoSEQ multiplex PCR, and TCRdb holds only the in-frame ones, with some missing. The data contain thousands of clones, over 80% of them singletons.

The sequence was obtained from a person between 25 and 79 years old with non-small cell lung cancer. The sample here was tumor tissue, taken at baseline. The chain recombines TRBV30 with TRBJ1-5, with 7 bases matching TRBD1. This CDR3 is CAWSVRGQIPQPQHF. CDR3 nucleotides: TGTGCCTGGAGTGTACGGGGACAGATACCTCAGCCCCAGCATTTT.